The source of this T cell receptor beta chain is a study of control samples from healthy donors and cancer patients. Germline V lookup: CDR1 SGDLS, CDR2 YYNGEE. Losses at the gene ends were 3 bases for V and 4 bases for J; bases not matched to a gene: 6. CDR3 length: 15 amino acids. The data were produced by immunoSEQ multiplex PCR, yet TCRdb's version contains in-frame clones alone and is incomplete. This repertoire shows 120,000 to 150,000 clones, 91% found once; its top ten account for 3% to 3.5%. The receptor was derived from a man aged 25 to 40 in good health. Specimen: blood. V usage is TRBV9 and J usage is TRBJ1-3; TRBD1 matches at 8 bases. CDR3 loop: CASSGQGILGNTIYF. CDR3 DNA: TGTGCCAGCAGCGGACAGGGGATTTTAGGAAACACCATATATTTT. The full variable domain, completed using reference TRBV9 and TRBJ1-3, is DSGVTQTPKHLITATGQRVTLRCSPRSGDLSVYWYQQSLDQGLQFLIQYYNGEERAKGNILERFSAQQFPDLHSELNLSSLELGDSALYFCASSGQGILGNTIYFGEGSWLTVV.